This entry concerns a single TCR beta chain. The record originates from a study of cytomegalovirus exposure and HLA in healthy donors. Amplification used 60 Vbeta primers and 13 Jbeta primers. TCRdb keeps only in-frame clones here, not all; method: immunoSEQ multiplex PCR. There are over 250,000 clones in the sample; roughly 90% occur only once, and 3.5% to 4% lies in the top ten. Sequences were obtained from PBMCs. This clonotype was sampled from a man aged 35 to 55 in good health and CMV-seropositive.

CDR3 bases: TGTGCCAGCAGTTTTACAGGGACCAACACTGAAGCTTTCTTT. Protein: CASSFTGTNTEAFF. This chain uses TRBV27 with TRBJ1-1; D possibly corresponds to TRBD1 (6 bases). CDR1 MNHEY and CDR2 SMNVEV come from the germline V gene (reference sequence). Trimming stripped 3 bases from V and 2 bases from J, with 10 bases between. The CDR3 totals 14 residues.